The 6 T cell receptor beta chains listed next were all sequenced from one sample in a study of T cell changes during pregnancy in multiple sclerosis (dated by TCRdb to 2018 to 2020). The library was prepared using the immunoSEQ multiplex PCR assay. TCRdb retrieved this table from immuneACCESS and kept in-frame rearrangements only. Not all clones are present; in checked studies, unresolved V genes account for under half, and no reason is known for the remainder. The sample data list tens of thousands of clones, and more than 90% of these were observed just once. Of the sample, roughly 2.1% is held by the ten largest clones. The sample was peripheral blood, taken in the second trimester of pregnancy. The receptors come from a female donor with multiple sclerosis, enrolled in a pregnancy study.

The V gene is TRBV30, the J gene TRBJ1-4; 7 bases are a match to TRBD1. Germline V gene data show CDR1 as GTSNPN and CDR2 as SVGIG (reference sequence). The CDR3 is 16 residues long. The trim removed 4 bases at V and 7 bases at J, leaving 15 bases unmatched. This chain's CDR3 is CAWTTGRREIVEKLFF. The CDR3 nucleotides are TGTGCCTGGACGACAGGGAGACGAGAAATTGTTGAAAAACTGTTTTTT. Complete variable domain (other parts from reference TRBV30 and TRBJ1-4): SQTIHQWPATLVQPVGSPLSLECTVEGTSNPNLYWYRQAAGRGLQLLFYSVGIGQISSEVPQNLSASRPQDRQFILSSKKLLLSDSGFYLCAWTTGRREIVEKLFFGSGTQLSVL.

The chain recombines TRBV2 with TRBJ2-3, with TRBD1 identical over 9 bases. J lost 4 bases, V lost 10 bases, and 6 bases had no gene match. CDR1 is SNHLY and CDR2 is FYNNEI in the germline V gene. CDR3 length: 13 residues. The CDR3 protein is CANTGQGADTQYF. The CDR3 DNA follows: TGTGCCAACACGGGACAGGGTGCAGATACGCAGTATTTT.

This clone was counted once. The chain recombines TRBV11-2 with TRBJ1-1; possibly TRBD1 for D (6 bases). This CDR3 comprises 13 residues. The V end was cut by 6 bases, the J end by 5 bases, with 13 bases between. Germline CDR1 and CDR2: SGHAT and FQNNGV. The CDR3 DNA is TGTGCCAGCAGATATACAGGGCGAACTGAAGCTTTCTTT. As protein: CASRYTGRTEAFF.

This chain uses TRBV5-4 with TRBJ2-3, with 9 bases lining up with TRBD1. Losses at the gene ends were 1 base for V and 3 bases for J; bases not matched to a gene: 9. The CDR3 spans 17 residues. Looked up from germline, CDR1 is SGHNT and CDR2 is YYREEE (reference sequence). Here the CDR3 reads CASSLPPGQGVTDTQYF. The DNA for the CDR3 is TGTGCCAGCAGCTTGCCCCCGGGACAGGGTGTTACAGATACGCAGTATTTT.

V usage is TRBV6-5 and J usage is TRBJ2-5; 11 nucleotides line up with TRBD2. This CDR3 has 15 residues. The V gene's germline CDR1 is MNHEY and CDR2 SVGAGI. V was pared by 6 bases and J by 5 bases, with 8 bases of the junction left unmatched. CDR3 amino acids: CASRNSGGAGETQYF. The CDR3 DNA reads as TGTGCCAGCAGAAATAGCGGGGGGGCCGGTGAGACCCAGTACTTC.

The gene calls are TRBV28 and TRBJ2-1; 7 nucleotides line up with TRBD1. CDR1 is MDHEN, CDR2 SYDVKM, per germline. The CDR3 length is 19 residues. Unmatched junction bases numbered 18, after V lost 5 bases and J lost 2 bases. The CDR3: CASSPFQTQGTDPYNEQFF. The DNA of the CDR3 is TGTGCCAGCAGTCCGTTCCAAACACAAGGGACAGATCCCTACAATGAGCAGTTCTTC.